This T cell receptor (beta chain) was recovered during a study of regulatory T cells in long-lasting Graves disease. Turning to the study itself: Graves' cases, newly diagnosed, had used antithyroid drugs under 3 months. Findings and limits, study-wide: The persistent group shared 2,741 public clonotypes, more than the roughly 970 shared by new patients.

Worth noting for this clonotype: What it recognizes is unknown.

The time point denotes: newly diagnosed GD, antithyroid drugs for less than 3 months. The TCR library was made from RNA extracted from PBMCs. A peripheral blood sample, 7 to 9 milliliters in volume, was drawn into EDTA tubes. Arm-PCR with iRepertoire HTBI primers amplified the CDR3 regions for these TCR beta libraries. Methods used by the authors: The samples included approximately 62 TRBV and some 15 TRBJ segments. TCRdb re-called the multiplex PCR reads through MiXCR, storing one row per CDR3 protein. In this record, the V and J calls reflect TCRdb's handling and not the investigators' own analysis. Here the sample spans under 300,000 distinct CDR3 sequences, 20% to 25% being singletons. This clonotype was obtained from a female donor with Graves disease. The sample consisted of peripheral blood mononuclear cells (PBMCs), taken at new diagnosis, from a patient treated with antithyroid drugs.

The CDR3, as DNA: TGTGCCAGCAGCTTAGGGGGCCCGTCCTACGAGCAGTACTTC. Amino acid sequence: CASSLGGPSYEQYF. V and J are TRBV7-2 and TRBJ2-7; TRBD1 might be the D (5 bases). Deletions cut 1 base from V and 1 base from J, with 8 bases between. In germline, CDR1 is SGHTA, CDR2 FQGNSA. This CDR3 region has 14 residues.